Given below is one T cell receptor beta chain in context. Antigen specificity is unknown. The data were produced by immunoSEQ multiplex PCR, yet TCRdb's version contains in-frame clones alone and is incomplete. This table holds tens of thousands of clones, around nine tenths found once. These data originate in a study of OX40 agonist ivuxolimab in advanced cancers. The wider study: Hepatocellular carcinoma, melanoma, renal cell or head and neck cancer occurred in dose-escalation patients. Eligibility admitted prior anti-PD-1, anti-PD-L1 or anti-CTLA-4 therapy; roughly 37% had some. Study observations and caveats: Low normalized T-cell clonal expansion was also seen in some nonresponders. Not determined was the antigen specificity of the expanded peripheral T cells.

This sample comprised CD4+ or CD8+ T cells sorted from blood, obtained in a trial of the OX40 agonist ivuxolimab. The sequence was collected from an adult with an advanced solid tumor such as melanoma, head and neck, liver or kidney cancer.

CDR3 amino acids: CASSPTSGSFGTQYF. The CDR3 DNA reads TGTGCCAGCTCACCGACTAGCGGGAGTTTCGGGACCCAGTACTTC. The chain employs TRBV18 and TRBJ2-5; 12 positions match TRBD2. The CDR3 loop spans 15 amino acids. The J segment lost 7 bases and the V segment lost 3 bases, leaving 6 bases of the junction unmatched. Germline lookup yields CDR1 KGHSH and CDR2 LQKENI.